Shown below are 17 T cell receptor beta chains from a single sample sequenced in a study of T cells after yellow fever vaccination. TCRdb reprocessed the 5' RACE reads via MiXCR and lists one record per CDR3 protein. The repertoire holds under 500,000 distinct CDR3 sequences, with about 19% as singletons. The sample consisted of PBMCs, taken before the yellow fever booster vaccination. The receptors were gathered from a man in his late teens or twenties who received the YFV17D yellow fever vaccine.

Only a few counts were recorded for this clonotype. The chain is built from TRBV10-3 and TRBJ1-6; 10 bases match TRBD1. Germline loops: CDR1 ENHRY, CDR2 SYGVKD. The J segment lost 10 bases and the V segment lost 2 bases, leaving 5 bases of the junction unmatched. This CDR3 is 15 amino acids long. The CDR3 DNA sequence: TGTGCCATCAGTGAGAGAGGACAGGGGGGCTCACCCCTCCACTTT. Translation gives CAISERGQGGSPLHF.

This clonotype was observed a few times. The rearrangement joins TRBV11-3 to TRBJ1-1; 9 nucleotides match TRBD1. Trimming at V came to 5 bases and at J to 11 bases, leaving 6 bases not matched to a gene. Germline CDR1 SGHNT, CDR2 YENEEA. The CDR3 spans 12 residues. This CDR3 is CASSKHRGPAFF. As DNA, the CDR3 is TGTGCCAGCAGCAAACACAGGGGGCCGGCTTTCTTT.

This chain's CDR3 is CSADRGGTGELFF. DNA of the CDR3: TGCAGCGCTGACAGGGGTGGGACCGGGGAGCTGTTTTTT. V usage is TRBV29-1 and J usage is TRBJ2-2, with 8 bases fitting TRBD1. The CDR3 is 13 amino acids. Germline CDR1 and CDR2: SQVTM and ANQGSEA. Unmatched junction bases numbered 6, after V lost 7 bases and J lost 5 bases.

The J gene is TRBJ2-1, the V gene TRBV7-9; D ambiguous. The CDR3 extends over 13 amino acids. Germline loops: CDR1 SEHNR, CDR2 FQNEAQ (reference sequence). Trimming took off 0 bases at V and 8 bases at J, with 8 bases between the two ends. The CDR3 protein is CASSLAVYYEQFF. Here the CDR3 DNA reads TGTGCCAGCAGCTTAGCAGTTTACTATGAGCAGTTCTTC.

The genes are TRBV12-3 or TRBV12-4 and TRBJ2-1; 10 bases match TRBD2. Trimming at V came to 5 bases and at J to 9 bases, leaving 10 bases not matched to a gene. The CDR3 loop spans 15 amino acids. The CDR3 coding sequence is TGTGCCAGCAGTCCCCGACTAGCGGGCGGGGCTGAGCAGTTCTTC. It yields the protein CASSPRLAGGAEQFF.

This clonotype was observed a few times. This chain links TRBV7-9 with TRBJ2-3, with D possibly TRBD2 on 7 matching bases. The V gene's germline CDR1 is SEHNR and CDR2 FQNEAQ (reference sequence). The CDR3 length is 16 residues. V was cut by 6 bases and J by 1 base, with 17 bases left in between. The CDR3 loop is CASSWGGGGGTDTQYF. In DNA form, the CDR3 reads TGTGCCAGCAGTTGGGGCGGCGGGGGCGGCACAGATACGCAGTATTTT.

This clonotype has ten or more counts. The rearrangement uses TRBV5-1 and TRBJ2-1; 9 positions agree with TRBD2. Germline-derived CDR1 and CDR2 are SGHRS and YFSETQ. There are 16 residues in the CDR3. V lost 3 bases and J lost 8; bases outside the gene matches: 12. DNA of the CDR3: TGCGCCAGCAGCTCCGAGGGACTAGCTGGGGTATATGAGCAGTTCTTC. Encoded protein: CASSSEGLAGVYEQFF. The full variable domain, with the rest looked up from reference TRBV5-1 and TRBJ2-1, is KAGVTQTPRYLIKTRGQQVTLSCSPISGHRSVSWYQQTPGQGLQFLFEYFSETQRNKGNFPGRFSGRQFSNSRSEMNVSTLELGDSALYLCASSSEGLAGVYEQFFGPGTRLTVL.

This clonotype showed up just a few times. V usage is TRBV7-9 and J usage is TRBJ1-6; perhaps TRBD1 as D (6 bases). Trimming removed 5 bases from V and 3 bases from J, with 11 bases in between. Germline V lookup: CDR1 SEHNR, CDR2 FQNEAQ (reference sequence). This CDR3 has 15 residues. CDR3 region: CASSRDTYYNSPLHF. The CDR3 nucleotides are TGTGCCAGCAGCCGGGACACGTACTATAATTCACCCCTCCACTTT. Variable domain in full (rest from reference TRBV7-9 and TRBJ1-6): DTGVSQNPRHKITKRGQNVTFRCDPISEHNRLYWYRQTLGQGPEFLTYFQNEAQLEKSRLLSDRFSAERPKGSFSTLEIQRTEQGDSAMYLCASSRDTYYNSPLHFGNGTRLTVT.

This clonotype was detected a few times. The V call is TRBV12-3 or TRBV12-4, the J call TRBJ2-1, with 13 nucleotides matching TRBD2. The ends lost 7 bases at V and 9 bases at J; junction bases unmatched: 6. The CDR3 spans 14 residues. Here the CDR3 reads CASTGTSGVGEQFF. Here the CDR3 DNA reads TGTGCCAGCACCGGGACTAGCGGGGTAGGTGAGCAGTTCTTC.

The CDR3 loop is CASSLAGEPTDTQYF. Here the CDR3 DNA reads TGTGCCAGCAGCTTAGCGGGGGAGCCCACAGATACGCAGTATTTT. This chain links TRBV14 with TRBJ2-3; 9 bases are a match to TRBD2. V lost 5 bases, J lost 2 bases, and 5 bases stayed unmatched. Per germline, CDR1 SGHDN and CDR2 FVKESK. CDR3 length: 15 residues.

This clonotype came up a few times. The V call is TRBV9, the J call TRBJ2-6, with D hard to call. The CDR3 is 14 residues long. Trimming took off 2 bases at V and 6 bases at J, with 9 bases between the two ends. Germline V CDR1 and CDR2: SGDLS, YYNGEE. CDR3: CASSVSREANVLTF. In nucleotides, the CDR3 is TGTGCCAGCAGCGTCTCGCGTGAGGCCAACGTCCTGACTTTC.

The J gene is TRBJ1-2, the V gene TRBV27; D is unresolved. Per germline, CDR1 MNHEY and CDR2 SMNVEV (reference sequence). This CDR3 has 14 amino acids. The V and J ends lost 2 bases and 4 bases respectively, with 11 bases between them. The CDR3 spells CASSLIPALYGYTF. CDR3 coding DNA: TGTGCCAGCAGTTTAATCCCAGCACTCTATGGCTACACCTTC.

This clonotype was found a few times. This chain links TRBV5-1 with TRBJ2-7; D is unclear. Per the germline V gene, CDR1 is SGHRS and CDR2 is YFSETQ. The CDR3 extends over 16 amino acids. V was shortened by 0 bases and J by 0 bases, with 13 bases between the two germline ends. The CDR3 is CASSLEASQSSYEQYF. In DNA, the CDR3 is TGCGCCAGCAGCTTGGAGGCCAGTCAGAGCTCCTACGAGCAGTACTTC.

CDR3 protein: CASSGPRDGTGELFF. In nucleotides, the CDR3 is TGTGCCAGCAGTGGACCTCGGGACGGCACCGGGGAGCTGTTTTTT. V is TRBV12-3 or TRBV12-4 and J is TRBJ2-2; either TRBD1 or TRBD2 may supply D (5 bases each). CDR3 length equals 15 residues. The V end was cut by 5 bases, the J end by 4 bases, with 14 bases between.

A few counts support this clonotype. The CDR3: CSARGGPGTSGVGEQFF. The CDR3 nucleotides read TGCAGTGCTAGGGGGGGCCCCGGGACTAGCGGGGTGGGTGAGCAGTTCTTC. The V gene is TRBV20-1, the J gene TRBJ2-1; 13 nucleotides match TRBD2. The germline V gene encodes CDR1 DFQATT and CDR2 SNEGSKA (reference sequence). Unmatched junction bases numbered 14, after V lost 3 bases and J lost 9 bases. The CDR3 has 17 amino acids.

The chain has TRBV20-1 and TRBJ1-6, with D unclear. Trimming shortened V by 6 bases and J by 5 bases, and 8 bases separated the two germline ends. The CDR3 contains 12 residues. Germline CDR1 and CDR2: DFQATT and SNEGSKA (reference sequence). The CDR3 DNA is TGCAGTGCACCGGGGAATAATTCACCCCTCCACTTT. Amino acid sequence: CSAPGNNSPLHF.

In DNA form, the CDR3 reads TGTGCCAGCAGCGGACTAGCGGGGTTAGAGACCCAGTACTTC. This codes for CASSGLAGLETQYF. V gene TRBV27 combines with J gene TRBJ2-5, with 12 bases aligning to TRBD2. Germline CDR1 is MNHEY and CDR2 is SMNVEV (reference sequence). J lost 4 bases, V lost 6 bases, and 3 bases had no gene match. The CDR3 length is 14 residues.